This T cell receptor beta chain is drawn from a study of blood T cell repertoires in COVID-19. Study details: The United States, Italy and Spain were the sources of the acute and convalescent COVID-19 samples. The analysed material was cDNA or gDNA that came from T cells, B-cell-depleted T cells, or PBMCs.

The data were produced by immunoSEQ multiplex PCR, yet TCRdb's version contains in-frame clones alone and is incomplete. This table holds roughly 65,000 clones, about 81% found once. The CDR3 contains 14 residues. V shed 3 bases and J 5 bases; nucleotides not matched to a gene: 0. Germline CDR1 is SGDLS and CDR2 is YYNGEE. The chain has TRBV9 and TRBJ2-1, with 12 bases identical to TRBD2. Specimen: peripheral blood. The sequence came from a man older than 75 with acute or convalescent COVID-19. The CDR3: CASSGTSGNNEQFF. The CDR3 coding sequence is TGTGCCAGCAGCGGGACTAGCGGGAACAATGAGCAGTTCTTC.